The 7 T cell receptor beta chains reported below all come from one sample, sequenced in a study of a mutant IDH1 vaccine in newly diagnosed glioma. TCRdb keeps only in-frame clones here, not all; method: immunoSEQ multiplex PCR. The sample shows about 60,000 clones, around 80% of them seen only once. Time point: week 35, safety follow-up. What each vaccine dose contained was 300 ug of mutant IDH1 20-mer peptide, accompanied by topical imiquimod. These receptors' antigens are unknown. The input for sequencing was PBMCs, taken from a glioma patient whose treatment included an IDH1 peptide vaccine. The receptors derive from a man under 40 with glioma.

CDR3 DNA sequence: TGCGCCAGCAGTGGGGGACAGGGGGGGAGTTGGCCGTTCTTC. Translating it yields CASSGGQGGSWPFF. The chain employs TRBV10-2 and TRBJ2-1, with TRBD1 matching 11 bases. CDR1 is WSHSY, CDR2 SAAADI, per germline. Losses at the gene ends were 4 bases for V and 15 bases for J; bases not matched to a gene: 11. There are 14 residues in the CDR3.

The V and J genes are TRBV19 and TRBJ1-2; D may be TRBD1 (5 bases). Per germline, CDR1 LNHDA and CDR2 SQIVND (reference sequence). Trimming left V 3 bases short and J 3 bases short, with 17 bases between. The CDR3 contains 16 residues. The CDR3 nucleotides are TGTGCCAGTAGTATTTTTGGGCCAAGGGGATACTATGGCTACACCTTC. Translating gives CASSIFGPRGYYGYTF.

The gene calls are TRBV4-1 and TRBJ1-4; D possibly corresponds to TRBD1 (5 bases). The V end lost 4 bases, the J end lost 8 bases, and 17 bases lay between the germline ends. Germline assignment: CDR1 MGHRA and CDR2 YSYEKL. The CDR3 is made up of 15 amino acids. CDR3 loop: CASSLLGGEIEKLFF. The CDR3 nucleotides are TGCGCCAGCAGCCTCCTTGGGGGGGAAATAGAAAAACTGTTTTTT.

The gene calls are TRBV7-2 and TRBJ2-3; either TRBD1 or TRBD2 may fit D (6 bases each). V lost 4 bases to trimming and J lost 4 bases, with 15 bases between them. The CDR3 runs to 15 residues. The V gene's germline CDR1 is SGHTA and CDR2 FQGNSA. The CDR3 loop reads CASSSWGARADTQYF. The DNA of the CDR3 is TGTGCCAGCAGCTCGTGGGGGGCGCGGGCAGATACGCAGTATTTT.

This chain uses TRBV18 with TRBJ1-2; the D gene is possibly TRBD1 (5 bases). Trimming shortened V by 2 bases and J by 3 bases, and 13 bases separated the two germline ends. The CDR3 sequence is 15 residues long. Germline CDR1 KGHSH, CDR2 LQKENI. In DNA, the CDR3 is TGTGCCAGCTCACCAGAAGGGGCGCGGTACTATGGCTACACCTTC. This translates into CASSPEGARYYGYTF.

A single count supports this clone. V usage is TRBV5-8 and J usage is TRBJ2-1, with unresolved D. The CDR3 is 11 residues long. Per germline, CDR1 SGHTS and CDR2 YDEGEE. V was cut by 4 bases and J by 13 bases, with 12 bases left in between. The CDR3 DNA is TGTGCCAGCAGCCCCGGCCGGGTCCAGTTCTTC. Translation gives CASSPGRVQFF.

The chain joins TRBV19 to TRBJ1-2; unclear D gene. CDR1 and CDR2 from the germline V gene are LNHDA and SQIVND (reference sequence). The V and J ends lost 4 bases and 4 bases respectively, with 7 bases between them. The CDR3 runs 12 residues. The CDR3: CASSTGGYGYTF. The CDR3 DNA is TGTGCCAGTAGTACGGGAGGCTATGGCTACACCTTC.